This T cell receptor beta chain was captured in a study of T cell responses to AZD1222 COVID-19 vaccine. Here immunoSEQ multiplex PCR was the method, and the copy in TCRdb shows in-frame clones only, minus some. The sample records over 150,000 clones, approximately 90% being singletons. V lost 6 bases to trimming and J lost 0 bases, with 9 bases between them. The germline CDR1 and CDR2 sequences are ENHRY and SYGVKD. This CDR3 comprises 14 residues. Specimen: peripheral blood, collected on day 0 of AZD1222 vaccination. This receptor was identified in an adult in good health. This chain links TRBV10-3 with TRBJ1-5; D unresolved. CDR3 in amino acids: CAIRHSDSNQPQHF. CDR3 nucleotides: TGTGCCATCAGGCACTCCGATAGCAATCAGCCCCAGCATTTT.